The 13 T cell receptor beta chains reported below all come from one sample, sequenced in a study of CD8+ T cells in alopecia areata. Sequencing templates came from extracted RNA that was reverse transcribed into cDNA. TCRdb keeps only in-frame clones here, not all; method: immunoSEQ multiplex PCR. The repertoire holds roughly 8,000 clones, with 65% to 80% as singletons. The CD4+ cells of about five biomarker-study patients went through sorting. This sorting yielded CD25+CD127- cells. The sample consisted of CD4+ Tregs sorted from blood. The receptor source for this set is a human donor with alopecia areata.

The V call is TRBV2, the J call TRBJ2-3; 8 bases are a match to TRBD2. The CDR3 loop spans 16 amino acids. Germline V gene data show CDR1 as SNHLY and CDR2 as FYNNEI. V dropped 2 bases and J dropped 0; count of bases not matched to a gene: 4. This CDR3 is CASSERAGASTDTQYF. For the CDR3, the DNA is TGTGCCAGCAGTGAACGAGCGGGGGCAAGCACAGATACGCAGTATTTT.

This chain connects TRBV7-2 to TRBJ1-1; possible D gene TRBD1, 5 bases. Trimming took off 4 bases at V and 5 bases at J, with 11 bases between the two ends. The CDR3 consists of 13 residues. Germline assignment: CDR1 SGHTA and CDR2 FQGNSA. Here the CDR3 reads CASSSDSETEAFF. The CDR3 coding sequence is TGTGCCAGCAGCTCAGACAGTGAAACTGAAGCTTTCTTT. Full variable domain (rest looked up from reference TRBV7-2 and TRBJ1-1): GAGVSQSPSNKVTEKGKDVELRCDPISGHTALYWYRQSLGQGLEFLIYFQGNSAPDKSGLPSDRFSAERTGGSVSTLTIQRTQQEDSAVYLCASSSDSETEAFFGQGTRLTVV.

This clone was found a few times. The V call is TRBV5-4, the J call TRBJ2-1; a weak D match, TRBD1 (5 bases). This CDR3 is 19 amino acids long. The ends were cut back, 0 bases at V and 12 bases at J, with 31 bases in the middle. Germline loops: CDR1 SGHNT, CDR2 YYREEE (reference sequence). CDR3 region: CASSLASVSGAPVLQRQFF. The CDR3, as DNA: TGTGCCAGCAGCTTGGCCTCGGTAAGTGGGGCTCCAGTCTTACAACGGCAGTTCTTC.

This clone turned up a few times. The V call is TRBV7-6, the J call TRBJ2-7; 8 positions agree with TRBD2. The germline CDR1 and CDR2 sequences are SGHVS and FNYEAQ. CDR3 length equals 16 residues. The V segment lost 5 bases and the J segment 1 base; nucleotides outside the gene matches: 10. DNA for the CDR3: TGTGCCAGCAGCGATCGCGACCGGGAGGGTTCCTACGAGCAGTACTTC. Translating gives CASSDRDREGSYEQYF.

In its sample, this clone was seen once. The chain couples TRBV9 to TRBJ2-3; D not resolved. V was pared by 2 bases and J by 10 bases, with 14 bases between. The CDR3 has 13 residues. Germline CDR1 and CDR2: SGDLS and YYNGEE. The CDR3 sequence: CASSVSGSVAQYF. The CDR3 bases are TGTGCCAGCAGCGTCTCGGGCAGTGTGGCGCAGTATTTT. The complete variable domain, with remaining parts taken from reference TRBV9 and TRBJ2-3, reads DSGVTQTPKHLITATGQRVTLRCSPRSGDLSVYWYQQSLDQGLQFLIQYYNGEERAKGNILERFSAQQFPDLHSELNLSSLELGDSALYFCASSVSGSVAQYFGPGTRLTVL.

The V call is TRBV7-6, the J call TRBJ2-1; TRBD2 matches 9 bases. Trimming took 3 bases from V and 8 from J; bases not matched to a gene: 5. Looked up from germline, CDR1 is SGHVS and CDR2 is FNYEAQ. The CDR3 runs 14 residues. Written as DNA, the CDR3 is TGTGCCAGCAGCTTTAGCGGGAGAGGCGATGAGCAGTTCTTC. It encodes CASSFSGRGDEQFF.

The rearrangement joins TRBV7-2 to TRBJ2-2; a weak D match, TRBD1 (5 bases). The CDR3 sequence is 13 residues long. The V end was cut by 6 bases, the J end by 7 bases, with 12 bases between. Germline loops: CDR1 SGHTA, CDR2 FQGNSA. CDR3 residues: CASRHQGGGELFF. In DNA form, the CDR3 reads TGTGCCAGCAGGCACCAGGGCGGCGGGGAGCTGTTTTTT.

The chain joins TRBV18 to TRBJ2-7; D is unclear. V was clipped by 3 bases and J by 7 bases, with 10 bases between them. There are 12 residues in the CDR3. Per germline, CDR1 KGHSH and CDR2 LQKENI. CDR3 region: CASSPSLGEQYF. For the CDR3, the DNA is TGTGCCAGCTCACCTTCTTTGGGGGAGCAGTACTTC.

This sequence joins TRBV28 and TRBJ2-5, with D unresolved. This CDR3 is 15 amino acids long. The V gene lost 6 bases and the J gene lost 2 bases, with 16 bases spanning the gap. The V gene's germline CDR1 is MDHEN and CDR2 SYDVKM. The CDR3 region has the DNA TGTGCCAGCAGACAACGACAAGGGCTACAAGAGACCCAGTACTTC. Protein product: CASRQRQGLQETQYF.

The chain joins TRBV25-1 to TRBJ2-3, with 7 bases that match TRBD2. The germline CDR1 and CDR2 sequences are MGHDK and SYGVNS. V shed 6 bases, J shed 2 bases, and the junction held 8 bases outside the gene matches. This CDR3 contains 15 residues. This CDR3 reads CASSRLGLDTDTQYF. CDR3 coding DNA: TGTGCCAGCAGCAGACTAGGACTAGACACAGATACGCAGTATTTT.

The rearrangement joins TRBV7-9 to TRBJ1-1; D gene unclear. This CDR3 contains 12 residues. Germline values: CDR1 SEHNR, CDR2 FQNEAQ (reference sequence). The V end lost 5 bases, the J end lost 8 bases, and 12 bases lay between the germline ends. The CDR3 coding sequence is TGTGCCAGCAGCCTCTATGGGTGGGAAGCTTTCTTT. As protein: CASSLYGWEAFF.

Here the CDR3 reads CSVLAVSEKLFF. CDR3 bases: TGCAGCGTTTTGGCAGTAAGTGAAAAACTGTTTTTT. The V and J genes are TRBV29-1 and TRBJ1-4; D unresolved. The germline V gene encodes CDR1 SQVTM and CDR2 ANQGSEA. The CDR3 loop spans 12 amino acids. V lost 5 bases and J lost 7, with 11 bases in between.

The rearrangement joins TRBV5-1 to TRBJ2-1; D not resolved. V was shortened by 0 bases and J by 8 bases, with 21 bases between the two germline ends. CDR1 SGHRS and CDR2 YFSETQ come from the germline V gene. This CDR3 has 17 residues. CDR3 DNA sequence: TGCGCCAGCAGCTTGGACTCTCTCACCCCGCCCCTCGATGAGCAGTTCTTC. Translating it yields CASSLDSLTPPLDEQFF.